One and the same sample provided the 23 T cell receptor beta chains below, sequenced in a study of T-cell reconstitution after alpha-beta-depleted transplantation in children (dated by TCRdb to 2016 to 2018). Library creation used PCR. Sequencing was carried out with an Illumina HiSeq 2500. TCR libraries were prepared with molecular barcoding, using unique molecular identifiers to normalize TCRbeta repertoire quantification. The raw public data were reprocessed by TCRdb itself: fastp quality trimming at Q25, MiXCR clonotype calling, in-frame beta chains only. Merged by CDR3 protein, the rows form single entries marked with the most common genes and DNA. The sample has fewer than 750,000 distinct CDR3 sequences on record, 25% to 30% of them singletons. The ten largest account for about a third of the sample. The sample's treatment or condition, from its label and the paper: allogeneic hematopoietic cell transplantation with graft depleted of TCRalphabeta T cells and CD19 B cells.

This sample comprised PBMCs, obtained before TCRalphabeta/CD19-depleted stem cell transplant. These receptors all stem from a boy under two years old with Wiskott-Aldrich syndrome, due to receive a stem cell transplant.

In this sample, this clonotype turned up a few times. The V and J genes are TRBV27 and TRBJ2-1; 8 nucleotides align to TRBD2. V was clipped by 6 bases and J by 10 bases; unmatched bases: 8. Germline V gene lookup returns CDR1 MNHEY and CDR2 SMNVEV (reference sequence). The CDR3 totals 13 residues. In DNA form, the CDR3 reads TGTGCCAGCAGCCACCGGGGGGGGACGGAGCAGTTCTTC. The encoded protein is CASSHRGGTEQFF.

This clonotype was seen only once. The chain has TRBV4-2 and TRBJ2-7, with 7 bases lining up with TRBD1. V shed 5 bases, J shed 0 bases, and the junction held 10 bases outside the gene matches. This CDR3 has 16 amino acids. Per the germline V gene, CDR1 is LGHNA and CDR2 is YNFKEQ. The chain's CDR3 is CASSASSGTVSYEQYF. The CDR3 nucleotides read TGTGCCAGCAGCGCCAGCTCCGGGACAGTCTCCTACGAGCAGTACTTC.

V is TRBV9 and J is TRBJ2-5, with D possibly TRBD2 on 5 matching bases. The CDR3 runs 14 residues. Trimming pared 0 bases from V and 5 bases from J, leaving 11 bases between. From germline, CDR1 is SGDLS and CDR2 YYNGEE. The CDR3 is CASSVGLARETQYF. The CDR3 DNA sequence: TGTGCCAGCAGCGTAGGTCTAGCTCGGGAGACCCAGTACTTC.

This clonotype was detected only a few times. The chain couples TRBV5-1 to TRBJ2-1; TRBD2 is a possible D gene (5 bases). The CDR3 consists of 15 residues. V shed 4 bases and J shed 2 bases, with 13 bases lying between them. Germline V gene sequence: CDR1 SGHRS, CDR2 YFSETQ. The DNA for the CDR3 is TGCGCCAGCAGCCCTGAGACGGGAACCTACAATGAGCAGTTCTTC. It translates to CASSPETGTYNEQFF.

This clonotype appeared a few times. The CDR3 coding sequence is TGTGCCAGCAGCCAAGAGGCGGGATCCACAGATACGCAGTATTTT. Its protein is CASSQEAGSTDTQYF. The gene calls are TRBV4-2 and TRBJ2-3; the D gene is possibly TRBD2 (6 bases). Germline CDR1 and CDR2: LGHNA and YNFKEQ. The V end lost 0 bases, the J end lost 2 bases, and 9 bases lay between the germline ends. The CDR3 has 15 residues.

This clonotype was observed a few times. The CDR3 spells CAISELSFSGNTIYF. The DNA for the CDR3 is TGTGCCATCAGTGAGCTGTCTTTCTCTGGAAACACCATATATTTT. The genes are TRBV10-3 and TRBJ1-3; D unclear. Germline V gene lookup returns CDR1 ENHRY and CDR2 SYGVKD. CDR3 size: 15 residues. Trimming removed 2 bases from V and 0 bases from J, with 8 bases in between.

V usage is TRBV7-9 and J usage is TRBJ1-1, with D perhaps matching TRBD1 (5 bases). CDR3 size: 15 residues. Germline CDR1 is SEHNR and CDR2 is FQNEAQ (reference sequence). V was trimmed by 4 bases and J by 0 bases, leaving 12 bases between them. The CDR3 DNA follows: TGTGCCAGCAGCTCCCCAGGGAGTCTGAACACTGAAGCTTTCTTT. Translating gives CASSSPGSLNTEAFF. The complete variable domain, with remaining parts taken from reference TRBV7-9 and TRBJ1-1, reads DTGVSQNPRHKITKRGQNVTFRCDPISEHNRLYWYRQTLGQGPEFLTYFQNEAQLEKSRLLSDRFSAERPKGSFSTLEIQRTEQGDSAMYLCASSSPGSLNTEAFFGQGTRLTVV.

The chain links TRBV5-1 to TRBJ2-1; 13 nucleotides agree with TRBD2. CDR1 is SGHRS and CDR2 is YFSETQ in the germline V gene. This CDR3 has 17 amino acids. V lost 2 bases, J lost 4 bases, and 6 bases stayed unmatched. The CDR3 loop reads CASSFGLAGELYNEQFF. The CDR3 DNA is TGCGCCAGCAGCTTTGGACTAGCGGGAGAACTGTACAATGAGCAGTTCTTC.

This clonotype was found a few times. The chain uses TRBV5-1 and TRBJ2-1; 10 bases map to TRBD1. Germline CDR1 and CDR2: SGHRS and YFSETQ. V shed 4 bases and J 6 bases; nucleotides not matched to a gene: 7. The CDR3 is made up of 15 amino acids. The CDR3 reads CASSVRDRGFNEQFF. CDR3 in DNA: TGCGCCAGCAGCGTCCGGGACAGGGGTTTCAATGAGCAGTTCTTC.

The rearrangement uses TRBV12-3 or TRBV12-4 and TRBJ2-7; D is possibly TRBD2 (7 bases). V was cut by 3 bases and J by 7 bases, with 19 bases left in between. There are 15 residues in the CDR3. CDR3 in amino acids: CASSLGGPRLSEQYF. The DNA for the CDR3 is TGTGCCAGCAGTTTGGGGGGGCCCCGCCTTTCGGAGCAGTACTTC.

This clonotype has just a few counts. The chain carries TRBV18 and TRBJ2-1, with no clear D. The CDR3 has 14 residues. The V end lost 4 bases, the J end lost 9 bases, and 16 bases lay between the germline ends. The V gene's germline CDR1 is KGHSH and CDR2 LQKENI. CDR3 DNA: TGTGCCAGCTCACAAATAGTCCGGGCCTCTGAGCAGTTCTTC. It is translated as CASSQIVRASEQFF.

V gene TRBV9 combines with J gene TRBJ2-3; TRBD2 matches at 8 bases. Germline assignment: CDR1 SGDLS and CDR2 YYNGEE. CDR3 length: 15 amino acids. Trimming cost V 2 bases and J 3 bases; bases outside gene matches: 5. In DNA, the CDR3 is TGTGCCAGCAGCGTCGGGAGGGGTGCGACAGATACGCAGTATTTT. This sequence encodes CASSVGRGATDTQYF.

This clonotype has just a few counts. The chain is built from TRBV5-1 and TRBJ2-7, with 9 bases fitting TRBD2. This CDR3 has 14 residues. Germline assignment: CDR1 SGHRS and CDR2 YFSETQ. Trimming cost V 7 bases and J 2 bases; bases outside gene matches: 7. CDR3 loop: CASGASGATYEQYF. The CDR3 nucleotides are TGCGCCAGCGGAGCTAGCGGGGCAACCTACGAGCAGTACTTC.

The chain couples TRBV11-2 to TRBJ2-1, with 7 nucleotides matching TRBD1. Germline lookup yields CDR1 SGHAT and CDR2 FQNNGV. The CDR3 has 15 amino acids. V dropped 5 bases and J dropped 2; count of bases not matched to a gene: 6. The CDR3 sequence: CASSIGQAAYNEQFF. The CDR3 coding sequence is TGTGCCAGCAGCATCGGACAGGCCGCCTACAATGAGCAGTTCTTC.

The gene calls are TRBV5-1 and TRBJ1-1; 7 positions agree with TRBD1. Germline V gene sequence: CDR1 SGHRS, CDR2 YFSETQ. After removal of 3 bases from V and 3 bases from J, the junction contained 8 bases not matched to a gene. CDR3 length: 15 amino acids. The CDR3 region is CASSSDRTIDTEAFF. Here the CDR3 DNA reads TGCGCCAGCAGCTCGGACAGGACGATTGACACTGAAGCTTTCTTT.

The gene calls are TRBV15 and TRBJ2-5, with 8 bases that match TRBD1. Germline V lookup: CDR1 LNHNV, CDR2 YYDKDF (reference sequence). V lost 5 bases, J lost 2 bases, and 7 bases stayed unmatched. The CDR3 consists of 15 residues. Here the CDR3 DNA reads TGTGCCACCAGCGGGATACAGGGGGGACAAGAGACCCAGTACTTC. Its protein product is CATSGIQGGQETQYF. The entire variable domain, with the rest obtained from reference TRBV15 and TRBJ2-5, is as follows: DAMVIQNPRYQVTQFGKPVTLSCSQTLNHNVMYWYQQKSSQAPKLLFHYYDKDFNNEADTPDNFQSRRPNTSFCFLDIRSPGLGDTAMYLCATSGIQGGQETQYFGPGTRLLVL.

This chain connects TRBV27 to TRBJ1-1, with TRBD1 matching over 7 bases. J was trimmed by 9 bases and V by 2 bases; bases with no gene match: 6. The CDR3 sequence is 13 residues long. Germline assignment: CDR1 MNHEY and CDR2 SMNVEV (reference sequence). This chain's CDR3 is CASSLKQGRKAFF. Written as DNA, the CDR3 is TGTGCCAGCAGTTTAAAACAGGGGCGCAAAGCTTTCTTT.

This clonotype was counted between two and nine times. CDR3 DNA: TGTGCCAGCAGTGAAAGTAGGGGCAATGAGCAGTTCTTC. Translating gives CASSESRGNEQFF. The gene calls are TRBV2 and TRBJ2-1, with D tentatively TRBD1 (5 bases). Trimming took off 2 bases at V and 6 bases at J, with 8 bases between the two ends. Germline loops: CDR1 SNHLY, CDR2 FYNNEI. The CDR3 has 13 amino acids.

The chain uses TRBV12-3 or TRBV12-4 and TRBJ2-5; TRBD2 matches 9 bases. CDR3 length: 17 amino acids. V trimming: 3 bases; J trimming: 3 bases; junction bases outside the gene matches: 11. In nucleotides, the CDR3 is TGTGCCAGCAGTTTTGTTAGCGGGAGTTCTTCCAAAGAGACCCAGTACTTC. This codes for CASSFVSGSSSKETQYF.

Only a few counts were recorded for this clonotype. The chain links TRBV10-3 to TRBJ2-2, with D possibly matching TRBD2 (5 bases). Trimming pared 6 bases from V and 0 bases from J, leaving 14 bases between. CDR1 is ENHRY, CDR2 SYGVKD, per germline. CDR3 size: 16 residues. CDR3 coding DNA: TGTGCCATCAGGGAACGAGGGAGCCCGAACACCGGGGAGCTGTTTTTT. This sequence encodes CAIRERGSPNTGELFF.

The CDR3 loop is CAIRKTAAGAGDTQYF. DNA of the CDR3: TGTGCCATCAGGAAAACTGCAGCGGGAGCGGGAGATACGCAGTATTTT. V and J are TRBV10-3 and TRBJ2-3; 8 positions match TRBD2. The CDR3 has 16 amino acids. V gave up 6 bases and J gave up 5 bases; unmatched junction bases: 13. The V gene's germline CDR1 is ENHRY and CDR2 SYGVKD.

This clonotype was counted a few times. The V and J genes are TRBV9 and TRBJ2-5, with D maybe TRBD2 (6 bases). Trimming removed 0 bases at V and 0 bases at J, with 15 bases between. From germline, CDR1 is SGDLS and CDR2 YYNGEE. The CDR3 consists of 17 residues. The chain's CDR3 is CASSVGGRGLYQETQYF. CDR3 sequence (DNA): TGTGCCAGCAGCGTAGGAGGGCGGGGCCTGTACCAAGAGACCCAGTACTTC.

This chain joins TRBV2 and TRBJ2-4; TRBD1 matches 9 bases. Per germline, CDR1 SNHLY and CDR2 FYNNEI. V was clipped by 6 bases and J by 0 bases; unmatched bases: 6. This CDR3 region has 16 residues. CDR3 protein: CASRTTGGVAKNIQYF. CDR3 coding DNA: TGTGCCAGCAGAACGACAGGGGGGGTAGCCAAAAACATTCAGTACTTC.